The subject of this entry is one T cell receptor (beta chain). Its antigen is still unknown. The V and J ends lost 0 bases and 2 bases, in that order; junction bases with no gene match: 8. Germline V CDR1 and CDR2: SGHNT, YYREEE (reference sequence). The CDR3 is made up of 17 amino acids. This record belongs to a study of ipilimumab plus nivolumab after autologous stem cell transplantation. The data were produced by immunoSEQ multiplex PCR, yet TCRdb's version contains in-frame clones alone and is incomplete. The sample contains roughly 43,000 clones, 70% to 90% of which appear only once. Study-level results: Authors suggest TCR repertoire, Treg phenotype and gut microbiota support further study.

Patients got ipilimumab 1 mg/kg beginning 14 to 28 days post-transplant. The source material was PBMCs, sampled in a trial of ipilimumab plus nivolumab as post-transplant consolidation. The TCR sequence derives from a male donor with multiple myeloma. This chain uses TRBV5-4 with TRBJ2-7; TRBD2 matches 10 bases. The CDR3 region is CASSLGGFSGRPYEQYF. The CDR3 DNA reads TGTGCCAGCAGCTTGGGGGGTTTTAGCGGGAGGCCCTACGAGCAGTACTTC.